This record looks at one T cell receptor (beta chain) sequence and its context. This clone occurred once. Its binding antigen is unknown. No much larger clonotype is one base removed from it; base qualities were not supplied. This entry comes from a study of blood T cell repertoires in COVID-19 (dated by TCRdb to about 2020). Context from the whole study: Samples covering the acute and convalescent phases of COVID-19 were provided by collaborators in the United States, Italy and Spain. The prospective study material was composed of cDNA or gDNA derived from T cells, B-cell-depleted T cells, or PBMCs. Nearly every sample came with metadata listing a de-identified subject ID, COVID-19 status, age in years and sex. A freely available public database, intended as a resource for researchers studying the immune response to SARS-CoV-2, is where the repertoires were released. Where HLA class I and class II types were available, the types were taken from metadata supplied by the sample provider, not from assay-based typing. Deeply sampled blood TCRbeta repertoires from subjects exposed to, actively infected with, or recovered from COVID-19 were included in the dataset. Samples were obtained from the ongoing ImmuneRACE study (first 160 participants) and from 1,200 or so subjects provided by 6 global collaborators.

The CDR3 measures 15 amino acids from cysteine to phenylalanine. Left in the record is the CDR3 DNA by itself, 45 bases read in frame from the first base. The germline V and J ends show losses of 8 bases and 6 bases respectively, and no gene match explains 10 bases of the junction. Sequences LGHDT (CDR1) and YNNKEL (CDR2) are obtained from the germline V gene (reference sequence). The immunoSEQ Assay, a bias-controlled multiplex PCR, was used to amplify TCRbeta CDR3 regions from genomic DNA. From the authors' description of their analysis: The number of nucleated cells in each sample was estimated by amplification of reference gene primers within the assay. To quantify the absolute abundance of each unique TCRbeta CDR3 rearrangement, sequence reads were collapsed and filtered. For each sample, productive Simpson clonality was calculated by taking the square root of Simpson's diversity index across productive rearrangements. The immuneACCESS repertoire file appears here via TCRdb, limited to in-frame rearrangements. These files lack a portion of the clones; in checked studies, under half of the deficit traces to unresolved V genes, and the cause of the others is not known. V, J and clone size were drawn from that table, and D and trimming were deduced from the DNA. Within this sample are roughly 16,000 clones, with approximately 85% of them counted one time only. In total, the top ten clones hold over 20% of the sample.

What the study reported, not specific to this receptor: The amount of clinical and demographic metadata varied by source and participant and was provided uncurated.

The collaborating institutions used their own protocols to collect whole blood in K2EDTA tubes. For TCRbeta analysis, collaborators shipped samples as frozen whole blood, isolated PBMCs, or DNA extracted from either of those sample types. Material for sequencing was peripheral blood. This receptor chain uses TRBV3-1 (or the pseudogene TRBV3-2) and TRBJ2-1, and TRBD1 matches 10 of the central bases. This clonotype was sampled from a man older than 75 with active COVID-19. The DNA sequence is given as TGTGCCAGCCGGTGGGGGACAGGGGTTGGCAATGAGCAGTTCTTC. It encodes CASRWGTGVGNEQFF.